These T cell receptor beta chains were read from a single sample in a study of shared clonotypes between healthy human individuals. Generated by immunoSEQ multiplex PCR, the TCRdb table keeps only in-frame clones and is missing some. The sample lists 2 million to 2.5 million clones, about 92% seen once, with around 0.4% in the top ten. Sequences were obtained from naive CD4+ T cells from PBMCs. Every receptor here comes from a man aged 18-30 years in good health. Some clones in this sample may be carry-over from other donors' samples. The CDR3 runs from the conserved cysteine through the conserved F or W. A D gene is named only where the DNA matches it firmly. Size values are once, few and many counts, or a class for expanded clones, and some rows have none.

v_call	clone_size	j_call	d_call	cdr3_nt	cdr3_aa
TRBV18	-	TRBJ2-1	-	TGTGCCAGCTCACCCTTCCCTCGAGCGGCCAATGAGCAGTTCTTC	CASSPFPRAANEQFF
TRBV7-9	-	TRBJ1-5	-	TGTGCCAGCAGCCTATCGGGGGGCGATCAGCCCCAGCATTTT	CASSLSGGDQPQHF
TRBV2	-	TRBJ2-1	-	TGTGCCAGCAGTAGGGGGAGTGAGCAGTTCTTC	CASSRGSEQFF
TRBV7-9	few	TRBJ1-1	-	TGTGCCAGCAGCTCGCCCTTGGGGGGCCCCAGCGAGGGTGAAGCTTTCTTT	CASSSPLGGPSEGEAFF
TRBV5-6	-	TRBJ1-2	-	TGTGCCAGCAGCCCTCCCCAGGGTTGGGGCTACACCTTC	CASSPPQGWGYTF
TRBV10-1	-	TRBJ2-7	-	TGCGCCAGCAGTGAGTCTCACCGGGGCGAATCCTACGAGCAGTACTTC	CASSESHRGESYEQYF
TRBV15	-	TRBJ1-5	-	TGTGCCACCGAGGGGGAGGGGAGGGGCCAGCCCCAGCATTTT	CATEGEGRGQPQHF
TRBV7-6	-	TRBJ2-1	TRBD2	TGTGCCAGCAGCCTAGGACTAGCGGGAGGGTCTGAGCAGTTCTTC	CASSLGLAGGSEQFF
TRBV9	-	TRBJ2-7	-	TGTGCCAGCAGCGTAGGTCCCAGGGACGAGCAGTACTTC	CASSVGPRDEQYF
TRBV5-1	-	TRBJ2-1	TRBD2	TGCGCCAGCAGCTTGAGCCTAGCGGGATACAATGAGCAGTTCTTC	CASSLSLAGYNEQFF
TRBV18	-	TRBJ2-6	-	TGTGCCAGCTCCCGGGTTCGGAGCTCTGGGGCCAACGTCCTGACTTTC	CASSRVRSSGANVLTF
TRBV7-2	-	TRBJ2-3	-	TGTGCCTTTAAAAGGGCGCTCACAGATACGCAGTATTTT	CAFKRALTDTQYF
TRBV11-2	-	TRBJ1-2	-	TGTGCCAGCAGCTTAACAGCTAACTATGGCTACACCTTC	CASSLTANYGYTF
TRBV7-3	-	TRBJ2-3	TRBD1	TGTGCCAGCAGCTTACAAGGGACAGGGGGCACAGATACGCAGTATTTT	CASSLQGTGGTDTQYF
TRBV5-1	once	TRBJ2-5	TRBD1	TGCGCCAGCAGCATAGGGACAGGCCAAGAGACCCAGTACTTC	CASSIGTGQETQYF
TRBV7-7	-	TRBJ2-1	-	TGTGCCAGCAGCTACCAAGCGGGCATCAGCTCCTACAATGAGCAGTTCTTC	CASSYQAGISSYNEQFF
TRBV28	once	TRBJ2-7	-	TGTGCCAGCATCCACTCCCAGGGGCCCTACGAGCAGTACTTC	CASIHSQGPYEQYF
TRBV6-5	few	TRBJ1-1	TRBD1	TGTGCCAGCAGTTTGACAGGGGGCTTGAACACTGAAGCTTTCTTT	CASSLTGGLNTEAFF
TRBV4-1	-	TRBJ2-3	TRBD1	TGCGCCAGCAGCCCGGGACAGCATGCAGATACGCAGTATTTT	CASSPGQHADTQYF
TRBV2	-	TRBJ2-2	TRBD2	TGTGCCAGCAGACCACTAGCGGGAGATGGATACACCGGGGAGCTGTTTTTT	CASRPLAGDGYTGELFF